Below are 19 T cell receptor beta chains sequenced from a single sample in a study of cytomegalovirus exposure and HLA in healthy donors (dated by TCRdb to about 2017). The method behind the library was the immunoSEQ multiplex PCR assay. For the multiplex PCR, a mixture combining 60 forward primers for TCR Vbeta segments and 13 reverse primers for TCR Jbeta segments was used. TCRdb carries this immuneACCESS record with in-frame sequences only. Its versions omit some clonotypes, under half of them owing to an unresolved V gene in the studies checked, with the rest unexplained. This sample's listing comprises about 200,000 clones. Roughly 1.1% of the sample goes to the ten largest clones. Sequenced material: PBMCs. The receptors come from a girl aged 2 to 10 in good health and CMV-seropositive.

The chain has TRBV5-1 and TRBJ2-7; TRBD1 aligns across 7 bases. CDR1 and CDR2 from the germline V gene are SGHRS and YFSETQ. This CDR3 is 16 amino acids long. The junction had 10 bases not matched to a gene; V was cut back by 1 base and J by 3 bases. The CDR3 reads CASSLPRDSVNYEQYF. In DNA form, the CDR3 reads TGCGCCAGCAGCTTGCCACGGGACAGTGTAAACTACGAGCAGTACTTC.

The chain combines TRBV27 with TRBJ2-3, with 10 bases aligning to TRBD2. Germline-derived CDR1 and CDR2 are MNHEY and SMNVEV (reference sequence). The length of the CDR3 is 19 residues. V was clipped by 2 bases and J by 5 bases; unmatched bases: 16. The CDR3, as DNA: TGTGCCAGCAGTTTAAGGGTCCGGTCTAGCGGGAGAGTGGGAGATACGCAGTATTTT. The encoded protein is CASSLRVRSSGRVGDTQYF.

The chain links TRBV9 to TRBJ2-7; 8 bases map to TRBD1. With 10 bases clipped from V and 0 bases from J, the junction kept 6 bases outside the gene matches. Germline V lookup: CDR1 SGDLS, CDR2 YYNGEE. CDR3 size: 13 residues. The CDR3: CARPGTGSYEQYF. For the CDR3, the DNA is TGTGCCCGCCCCGGGACAGGCTCCTACGAGCAGTACTTC.

The rearrangement links TRBV15 to TRBJ2-5; D is unclear. Gene TRBJ2-7 matches the end of the DNA better, so the J call may be wrong. Germline V CDR1 and CDR2: LNHNV, YYDKDF (reference sequence). The CDR3 is made up of 17 amino acids. The CDR3 coding sequence is TGTGCCACCAGCAGAGATGGAGTGTGGTCTGCCGACTACGAGCAGTACTTC. Protein: CATSRDGVWSADYEQYF.

The V gene is TRBV7-2, the J gene TRBJ2-7; 7 bases map to TRBD2. Unmatched junction bases numbered 6, after V lost 3 bases and J lost 7 bases. The CDR3 has 13 residues. Germline V lookup: CDR1 SGHTA, CDR2 FQGNSA. The CDR3 DNA follows: TGTGCCAGCAGCTTGGCGGGGGAGGTAGAGCAGTACTTC. Amino acid sequence: CASSLAGEVEQYF.

The rearrangement links TRBV29-1 to TRBJ1-1, with 7 bases identical to TRBD1. Germline loops: CDR1 SQVTM, CDR2 ANQGSEA. Unmatched junction bases numbered 17, after V lost 4 bases and J lost 6 bases. The CDR3 sequence is 16 residues long. The CDR3, as DNA: TGCAGCGTTGTTCTACAGGGGCTCGCGGGATTCCCTGAAGCTTTCTTT. It is translated as CSVVLQGLAGFPEAFF. Looking up the rest from reference TRBV29-1 and TRBJ1-1 gives the full variable domain: SAVISQKPSRDICQRGTSLTIQCQVDSQVTMMFWYRQQPGQSLTLIATANQGSEATYESGFVIDKFPISRPNLTFSTLTVSNMSPEDSSIYLCSVVLQGLAGFPEAFFGQGTRLTVV.

The J gene is TRBJ2-5, the V gene TRBV28; maybe TRBD1 (5 bases). This CDR3 region has 12 residues. V gave up 5 bases and J gave up 7 bases, with 11 bases separating them. Germline CDR1 MDHEN, CDR2 SYDVKM. This CDR3 is CASSPRTGTQYF. For the CDR3, the DNA is TGTGCCAGCAGTCCCCGAACAGGGACCCAGTACTTC.

The chain recombines TRBV29-1 with TRBJ2-5; 9 bases are shared with TRBD2. Germline lookup yields CDR1 SQVTM and CDR2 ANQGSEA. This CDR3 contains 14 residues. The trim removed 4 bases at V and 4 bases at J, leaving 7 bases unmatched. In DNA form, the CDR3 reads TGCAGCGTTGGACGGCGGGAGGGCTCAGAGACCCAGTACTTC. It is translated as CSVGRREGSETQYF. Variable domain in full (rest from reference TRBV29-1 and TRBJ2-5): SAVISQKPSRDICQRGTSLTIQCQVDSQVTMMFWYRQQPGQSLTLIATANQGSEATYESGFVIDKFPISRPNLTFSTLTVSNMSPEDSSIYLCSVGRREGSETQYFGPGTRLLVL.

The gene calls are TRBV28 and TRBJ2-7; 9 positions agree with TRBD1. The germline V gene encodes CDR1 MDHEN and CDR2 SYDVKM. After removal of 2 bases from V and 2 bases from J, the junction contained 7 bases not matched to a gene. The CDR3 runs to 16 residues. The CDR3 nucleotides read TGTGCCAGCAGTTTAGGAGGGACAGGGTGGCCCTACGAGCAGTACTTC. Encoded protein: CASSLGGTGWPYEQYF.

V usage is TRBV7-3 and J usage is TRBJ2-7; a weak D match, TRBD1 (6 bases). CDR1 and CDR2 from the germline V gene are SGHTA and FQGTGA. CDR3 length equals 14 residues. Trimming removed 2 bases from V and 5 bases from J, with 13 bases in between. The CDR3: CASSLGGRRDEQYF. Written as DNA, the CDR3 is TGTGCCAGCAGCTTAGGGGGCAGGCGGGACGAGCAGTACTTC.

The chain carries TRBV27 and TRBJ1-1; D unclear. Germline CDR1 reads MNHEY; CDR2 reads SMNVEV (reference sequence). The CDR3 runs to 14 residues. The V end lost 3 bases, the J end lost 3 bases, and 11 bases lay between the germline ends. The CDR3 DNA reads as TGTGCCAGCAGTTTGAGAACGGGGTACACTGAAGCTTTCTTT. Protein: CASSLRTGYTEAFF.

The chain has TRBV2 and TRBJ1-6, with a tentative D call TRBD1 (5 bases). Trimming stripped 8 bases from V and 6 bases from J, with 14 bases between. Germline V gene data show CDR1 as SNHLY and CDR2 as FYNNEI. This CDR3 comprises 14 residues. CDR3 in amino acids: CASQVRGFNSPLHF. Written as DNA, the CDR3 is TGTGCCAGCCAAGTCCGGGGGTTTAATTCACCCCTCCACTTT.

The V gene is TRBV4-2, the J gene TRBJ1-2, with D possibly matching TRBD1 (5 bases). In germline, CDR1 is LGHNA, CDR2 YNFKEQ. Trimming left V 0 bases short and J 5 bases short, with 10 bases between. This CDR3 is built from 14 residues. CDR3 bases: TGTGCCAGCAGCCAAGATCGAGACAGTTATGGCTACACCTTC. Protein: CASSQDRDSYGYTF.

The chain recombines TRBV28 with TRBJ1-4, with D maybe TRBD1 (5 bases). The CDR3 covers 16 residues. The germline V and J ends were trimmed by 6 bases and 2 bases, with 16 bases remaining between them. CDR1 MDHEN and CDR2 SYDVKM come from the germline V gene. The CDR3 here is CASSSVQGVTNEKLFF. In DNA form, the CDR3 reads TGTGCCAGCAGCTCGGTCCAGGGTGTCACTAATGAAAAACTGTTTTTT.

The V call is TRBV7-9, the J call TRBJ1-3; D may be TRBD1 (6 bases). The CDR3 is 17 residues long. Trimming shortened V by 2 bases and J by 4 bases, and 18 bases separated the two germline ends. Looked up from germline, CDR1 is SEHNR and CDR2 is FQNEAQ (reference sequence). CDR3 protein: CASSLRALRQAGNTIYF. The DNA for the CDR3 is TGTGCCAGCAGCTTAAGGGCCTTGAGACAGGCCGGAAACACCATATATTTT.

The chain links TRBV14 to TRBJ2-2, with 12 bases identical to TRBD2. The junction had 3 bases not matched to a gene; V was cut back by 1 base and J by 3 bases. The CDR3 consists of 17 residues. The germline V gene has CDR1 SGHDN and CDR2 FVKESK. CDR3 region: CASSQARLAGDTGELFF. The CDR3 nucleotides read TGTGCCAGCAGCCAAGCAAGACTAGCGGGAGACACCGGGGAGCTGTTTTTT. The full variable domain, completed using reference TRBV14 and TRBJ2-2, is EAGVTQFPSHSVIEKGQTVTLRCDPISGHDNLYWYRRVMGKEIKFLLHFVKESKQDESGMPNNRFLAERTGGTYSTLKVQPAELEDSGVYFCASSQARLAGDTGELFFGEGSRLTVL.

The chain has TRBV5-1 and TRBJ2-1; D not resolved. Trimming cost V 0 bases and J 7 bases, with 14 bases left between them. Germline V gives CDR1 SGHRS, CDR2 YFSETQ. The CDR3 totals 15 residues. CDR3 coding DNA: TGCGCCAGCAGCTTGGAAGTTGGGCCGATGAATGAGCAGTTCTTC. Translation gives CASSLEVGPMNEQFF.

V gene TRBV11-2 combines with J gene TRBJ2-5; 9 nucleotides match TRBD1. The J call is in doubt because the DNA end fits TRBJ2-7 better. Germline V gene lookup returns CDR1 SGHAT and CDR2 FQNNGV. The CDR3 loop spans 15 amino acids. Here the CDR3 DNA reads TGTGCCAGCAGCCCAGTAAGGGGACAGGGCTACGAGCAGTACTTC. It translates to CASSPVRGQGYEQYF.

The V call is TRBV6-5, the J call TRBJ2-7; 7 nucleotides line up with TRBD1. Germline V gene sequence: CDR1 MNHEY, CDR2 SVGAGI. V lost 10 bases, J lost 9 bases, and 18 bases stayed unmatched. This CDR3 spans 14 amino acids. Here the CDR3 DNA reads TGTGCCACCAGCGCCGGGACAGAGAGTTATCGGCAGTACTTC. It is translated as CATSAGTESYRQYF.